This TCR beta chain was identified during a study of T cell clones after liver transplantation. Study details: In this trial, immunosuppression withdrawal was attempted within 2 years of liver transplant. A pre-transplant mixed lymphocyte reaction with TCRbeta sequencing defined graft-donor-reactive clones followed in post-transplant blood. Study-wide results and limits: A significant post-transplant drop in circulating graft-donor-reactive CD4 TCRbeta sequences occurred in most of the 8 subjects. Post-transplant time points were not standardized, so conclusions are preliminary.

Trimming left V 0 bases short and J 7 bases short, with 14 bases between. Germline CDR1 reads SGDLS; CDR2 reads YYNGEE. This CDR3 has 15 amino acids. Note on this clone: As yet, its antigen is unknown.

Sequencing used immunoSEQ multiplex PCR; TCRdb keeps in-frame clones, though not all of them. The sample yields approximately 75,000 clones, about four fifths seen once. This material consisted of CD4+ T cells from blood, taken 12 months after liver transplant. V is TRBV9 and J is TRBJ2-1; tentatively, D is TRBD1 or TRBD2 (6 bases each). This TCR was sampled from a human patient who received a liver transplant. Some T cells may have originated in the graft donor. CDR3 protein: CASSVVGGVGNEQFF. In DNA form, the CDR3 reads TGTGCCAGCAGCGTAGTGGGGGGCGTAGGAAATGAGCAGTTCTTC.